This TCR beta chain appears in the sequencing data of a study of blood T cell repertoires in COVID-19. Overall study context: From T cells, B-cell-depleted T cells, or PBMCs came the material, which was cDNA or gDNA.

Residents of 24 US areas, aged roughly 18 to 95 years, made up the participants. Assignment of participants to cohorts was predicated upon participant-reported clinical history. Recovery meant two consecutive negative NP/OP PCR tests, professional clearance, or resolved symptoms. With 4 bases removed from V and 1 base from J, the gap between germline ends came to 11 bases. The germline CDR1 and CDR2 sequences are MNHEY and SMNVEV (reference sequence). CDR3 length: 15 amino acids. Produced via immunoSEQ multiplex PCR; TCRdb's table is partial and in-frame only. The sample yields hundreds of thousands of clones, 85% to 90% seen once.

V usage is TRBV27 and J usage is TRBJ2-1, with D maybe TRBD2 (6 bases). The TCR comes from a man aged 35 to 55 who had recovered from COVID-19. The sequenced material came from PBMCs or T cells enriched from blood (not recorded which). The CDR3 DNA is TGTGCCAGCAGTTCCTATAGCGGTTCCTACAATGAGCAGTTCTTC. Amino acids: CASSSYSGSYNEQFF.